This TCR beta chain was found in a study of shared clonotypes between healthy human individuals. Overall study: Researchers drew samples from a couple of women and a few men aged 18 to 49. Study results and limitations: Estimated richness values were generally larger in naive subsets than in memory subsets. Relative to their counterparts shared across all four donors, non-shared clonotypes exhibited diminished generation probabilities.

The length of the CDR3 is 13 residues. Deletions cut 7 bases from V and 0 bases from J, with 10 bases between. Germline CDR1 reads SNHLY; CDR2 reads FYNNEI. This clone occurred once. Its matching antigen is unknown. Measured with immunoSEQ multiplex PCR; TCRdb has only the in-frame clones, and not every one. Among 850,000 to 1,100,000 clones, approximately 80% were seen once, and the ten largest hold about 0.89%. This chain uses TRBV2 with TRBJ2-7; D remains unclear. The clonotype was recovered from a man younger than 30 in good health. Some clones in this sample may be carry-over from other donors' samples. The material sequenced was memory CD4+ T cells from PBMCs. This sample's subset: CD45RA-negative fraction. CDR3 residues: CASKLVFSYEQYF. CDR3 in DNA: TGTGCCAGCAAGTTGGTGTTCTCCTACGAGCAGTACTTC.